A selection of T cell receptor beta chains follows, all from one sample in a study of blood T cells in healthy people across ages. MiXCR was run by TCRdb on the 5' RACE reads, yielding one entry per CDR3 protein. This sample carries some 1,000,000 distinct CDR3 sequences, roughly 24% of them seen once, and the ten largest clones take less than 0.85%. These data were likewise used in another study, on T cells of mothers and their children.

Source material: blood. The receptors come from a girl aged 2-10 years in good health. Each CDR3 is given with its conserved first and last residue. The D gene is left open where the match is weak. The size field is filled for only some rows; it gives once, few, many or a size class.

-	TRBD2	TRBV29-1	TRBJ2-3	TGCAGCGTGGGGGAACTAGCGGATAGCACAGATACGCAGTATTTT	CSVGELADSTDTQYF
-	-	TRBV3-1	TRBJ1-4	TGTGCCAGCAGCCTCAAGACCGCGCAGGGTTTAGTGAAACTGTTTTTT	CASSLKTAQGLVKLFF
-	-	TRBV3-1	TRBJ1-4	TGTGCCAGCAGCCATTTGGCAGCGCCCGCAACTAATGAAAAACTGTTTTTT	CASSHLAAPATNEKLFF
-	TRBD1	TRBV27	TRBJ1-6	TGTGCCAGCACCTTTAAACCGGGACAGGGAAATTCACCCCTCCACTTT	CASTFKPGQGNSPLHF
-	-	TRBV7-8	TRBJ2-1	TGTGCCAGCAGCTGCCTCACTGAGCAGTTCTTC	CASSCLTEQFF
few	-	TRBV5-5	TRBJ2-5	TGTGCCAGCAGCTTCGGAGGGTCCGGGACAAGGCAAGAGACCCAGTACTTC	CASSFGGSGTRQETQYF
-	TRBD1	TRBV18	TRBJ2-4	TGTGCCAGCTCACCACGGACAGGCTCAAAAAACATTCAGTACTTC	CASSPRTGSKNIQYF
few	-	TRBV20-1	TRBJ2-7	TGCAGTGCTAGAGAGTCAGGCAACCACGAGCAGTACTTC	CSARESGNHEQYF
-	TRBD1	TRBV6-6	TRBJ1-1	TGTGCCAGCAGTGAGGACAGGCGAAGGGCTGAAGCTTTCTTT	CASSEDRRRAEAFF
few	-	TRBV7-2	TRBJ2-7	TGTGCCAGCAGCTCAAGTCACGGGAGCGAGCAGTACTTC	CASSSSHGSEQYF
few	-	TRBV29-1	TRBJ2-7	TGCAGCGTTTGGTCTAGCTACGAGCAGTACTTC	CSVWSSYEQYF
-	-	TRBV4-1	TRBJ2-1	TGCGCCAGCAGCCAAGTTGGAGGTGAGCAGTTCTTC	CASSQVGGEQFF
many	TRBD1	TRBV6-2/TRBV6-3	TRBJ2-7	TGTGCCAGCAGTTACTCGGACAGGGGCGAGCAGTACTTC	CASSYSDRGEQYF
few	-	TRBV12-3/TRBV12-4	TRBJ2-5	TGTGCCAGCAGCTCCGGGCTACCCGGGGAGACCCAGTACTTC	CASSSGLPGETQYF
-	TRBD2	TRBV7-3	TRBJ2-1	TGTGCCAGCAGCTTATTCGGGGGGGGGCTGGACAATGAGCAGTTCTTC	CASSLFGGGLDNEQFF
-	-	TRBV6-5	TRBJ2-7	TGTGCTAGCAGCCCTGTAGGCAGGATCTCCTACGAGCAGTACTTC	CASSPVGRISYEQYF
-	TRBD2	TRBV4-3	TRBJ2-4	TGCGCCAGCAGCCAAGATATCCGGGAGGGAGCCAAAAACATTCAGTACTTC	CASSQDIREGAKNIQYF
few	-	TRBV4-1	TRBJ1-6	TGCGCCAGCAGCCAAGAAGGGGGTAATTCACCCCTCCACTTT	CASSQEGGNSPLHF
-	TRBD1	TRBV20-1	TRBJ2-1	TGCAGTGCTAGCTACAGGGGATTGGAGCAGTTCTTC	CSASYRGLEQFF
few	-	TRBV5-1	TRBJ2-3	TGCGCCAGCAGCTTGGAATCTCGTACTGGCACAGATACGCAGTATTTT	CASSLESRTGTDTQYF
-	-	TRBV6-1	TRBJ1-4	TGTGCCAGCAGTGAAGGGGGGGCTGGTGAAAAACTGTTTTTT	CASSEGGAGEKLFF
few	TRBD2	TRBV4-1	TRBJ2-7	TGCGCCAGCAGCCATTCCGTAAGCGGGGGCTCCTACGAGCAGTACTTC	CASSHSVSGGSYEQYF
few	-	TRBV3-1	TRBJ2-1	TGTGCCAGCAGCCCCTCTTTGGGTCCTTACTACAATGAGCAGTTCTTC	CASSPSLGPYYNEQFF
-	-	TRBV5-5	TRBJ1-4	TGTGCCAGCAGCACTACAGGGCTGTATGAAAAACTGTTTTTT	CASSTTGLYEKLFF
few	-	TRBV7-8	TRBJ2-3	TGTGCCAGCAGCTTATATCGAGGCGGATCTAGCACAGATACGCAGTATTTT	CASSLYRGGSSTDTQYF
-	TRBD1	TRBV3-1	TRBJ2-7	TGTGTCAGCAGCCAGGAGACAGGGGCATTCTACGAGCAGTACTTC	CVSSQETGAFYEQYF
-	-	TRBV6-5	TRBJ1-1	TGTGCCAGCAGTTACGGGCAGGGGCTTTGGACTGAAGCTTTCTTT	CASSYGQGLWTEAFF
-	-	TRBV7-8	TRBJ2-5	TGTGCCAGCAGCTTTGAAATCGTGGGGGAGACCCAGTACTTC	CASSFEIVGETQYF
once	-	TRBV5-1	TRBJ1-4	TGCGCCAGCAGCTTTGCGCCTCCTAATGAAAAACTGTTTTTT	CASSFAPPNEKLFF
-	-	TRBV27	TRBJ1-2	TGTGCCAGCAGTGTGACTCGCGGACGGTTTATCTATGGCTACACCTTC	CASSVTRGRFIYGYTF
-	-	TRBV29-1	TRBJ1-1	TGCAGCGGCGGACAGTTGAACACTGAAGCTTTCTTT	CSGGQLNTEAFF
-	-	TRBV29-1	TRBJ1-4	TGCAGCGTTGAGGGATTGGGGGTGGGCTGGGAAAAACTGTTTTTT	CSVEGLGVGWEKLFF
few	-	TRBV11-1	TRBJ2-5	TGTGCCAGCAGCTTACCGGGGATCGAAGAGACCCAGTACTTC	CASSLPGIEETQYF
-	TRBD2	TRBV6-5	TRBJ2-2	TGTGCCAGCAGTTACTCGCCGGGAGGGACCGGGGAGCTGTTTTTT	CASSYSPGGTGELFF
-	-	TRBV6-2/TRBV6-3	TRBJ1-6	TGTGCCAGCAGTTACAGGGGGTGGAATTCACCCCTCCACTTT	CASSYRGWNSPLHF
-	-	TRBV10-3	TRBJ2-2	TGTGCCATCAGTACCACCGGGGAGCTGTTTTTT	CAISTTGELFF
-	TRBD2	TRBV10-3	TRBJ2-7	TGTGCCATCAGCCCCGAGCGGGGGGGTTCCTACGAGCAGTACTTC	CAISPERGGSYEQYF
-	-	TRBV15	TRBJ1-2	TGTGCCACCAGCAGAGACAGGGGCCCGAATGGCTACACCTTC	CATSRDRGPNGYTF
few	-	TRBV6-1	TRBJ2-5	TGTGCCAGCAGACAGACAGTTGGGTTCCAAGAGACCCAGTACTTC	CASRQTVGFQETQYF
-	-	TRBV9	TRBJ2-1	TGTGCCAGCAGCGTAGGGGCAAATGAGCAGTTCTTC	CASSVGANEQFF
-	TRBD2	TRBV14	TRBJ2-2	TGTGCCAGCAGCCTTTGGTGGACTAGCGGGAACCCCGGGGAGCTGTTTTTT	CASSLWWTSGNPGELFF
-	TRBD1	TRBV5-1	TRBJ2-7	TGCGCCAGCAGCTTGTACGAAACGGGACAGGGCTACGAGCAGTACTTC	CASSLYETGQGYEQYF
few	-	TRBV7-9	TRBJ1-2	TGTGCCAGCAGCAAGAACGGCGTTAACTATGGCTACACCTTC	CASSKNGVNYGYTF
-	-	TRBV12-3/TRBV12-4	TRBJ1-4	TGTGCCAGCAGCCCCCGGGGGGCGGCGGTTACTAATGAAAAACTGTTTTTT	CASSPRGAAVTNEKLFF
-	TRBD1	TRBV12-3/TRBV12-4	TRBJ2-1	TGTGCCAGCAGAGTCCCGGGACAGGGCTCCTACAATGAGCAGTTCTTC	CASRVPGQGSYNEQFF
-	TRBD2	TRBV28	TRBJ2-7	TGTGCCAGCAGTTTTCCCCTCGGCGGGAGGGCCAGATACGAGCAGTACTTC	CASSFPLGGRARYEQYF
-	-	TRBV7-8	TRBJ1-1	TGTGCCAGCAGCACGACGGGGCAAACTGAAGCTTTCTTT	CASSTTGQTEAFF
few	TRBD1	TRBV7-3	TRBJ2-2	TGTGCCAGCAGCTTAATGGTCTGGGACAGGAGGAATCCCGGGGAGCTGTTTTTT	CASSLMVWDRRNPGELFF
-	-	TRBV27	TRBJ2-1	TGTGCCAGCAGTTTATCGAGGCAGAATGAGCAGTTCTTC	CASSLSRQNEQFF
few	-	TRBV5-6	TRBJ1-4	TGTGCCAGCAGCTTGATTGGTCCTAATGAAAAACTGTTTTTT	CASSLIGPNEKLFF
-	-	TRBV6-1	TRBJ1-4	TGTGCCAGCAAACTGTTGGGGGAAAAACTGTTTTTT	CASKLLGEKLFF
-	-	TRBV20-1	TRBJ1-1	TGCAGTGCTAGAGATCGAGATGTAGCTTTCTTT	CSARDRDVAFF
-	-	TRBV6-1	TRBJ2-4	TGTGCCAGCAGTCCTACAGACCCCAAAAACATTCAGTACTTC	CASSPTDPKNIQYF
-	-	TRBV7-2	TRBJ1-5	TGTGCCAGCAGCGAGACAACCCTTAGCAATCAGCCCCAGCATTTT	CASSETTLSNQPQHF
many	-	TRBV7-2	TRBJ2-5	TGTGCCAGCAGCTTCGAGCGGACCGCAGAGACCCAGTACTTC	CASSFERTAETQYF
many	-	TRBV9	TRBJ2-4	TGTGCCAGCAGCCCCTTTTTGTTC	CASSPFLF
-	-	TRBV5-1	TRBJ2-5	TGCGCCAGCAGCTTGAGTCCGGGGGAAGAGGCCCAGTACTTC	CASSLSPGEEAQYF
-	-	TRBV3-1	TRBJ2-7	TGTGCCAGCAGCCCATCCCTGGCGGGGATCAGCTCCTACGAGCAGTACTTC	CASSPSLAGISSYEQYF